Described below is a single T cell receptor (beta chain) sequence and its context. The antigen remains unidentified. This sample was included in a study of blood T cells in healthy people across ages. A sample-barcoded 5' primer and a J-beta primer mix were used in a second PCR of about 7 to 12 cycles. TCRdb passed the 5' RACE reads through MiXCR, listing each CDR3 protein once. The sample lists some 800,000 distinct CDR3 sequences, more than 20% occurring once. Study-wide results and caveats: TCR beta diversity per million T cells fell roughly linearly with age.

The CDR3 spans 15 residues. The trim removed 1 base at V and 4 bases at J, leaving 3 bases unmatched. Separately, the same data were catalogued under a study of T cells of mothers and their children.

Sequenced input: blood. This receptor was identified in a boy younger than 18 in good health. The rearrangement uses TRBV12-3 or TRBV12-4 and TRBJ1-4, with 7 bases fitting TRBD1. CDR3 DNA sequence: TGTGCCAGCAGTTTAGGACAGGGTATTAATGAAAAACTGTTTTTT. Encoded protein: CASSLGQGINEKLFF.